This entry concerns a single TCR beta chain. No antigen is known for it. The V gene's germline CDR1 is SGHRS and CDR2 YFSETQ. Losses at the gene ends were 2 bases for V and 12 bases for J; bases not matched to a gene: 8. The CDR3 spans 14 residues. This record belongs to a study of T-cell reconstitution after alpha-beta-depleted transplantation in children. General observations from the study: Newly made T cells mostly supplied T-cell counts and diversity one year after transplant. Recipient T cells and thymic progenitors that survived gave rise to the high TCRbeta diversity observed at day 60 in some patients. About two months after transplant, alpha-beta T cells reportedly came from several hundred expanded graft clones.

It was with unique molecular identifiers that the TCRbeta library was prepared. Via MiXCR, TCRdb re-called the PCR reads, giving one row per CDR3 protein. Of around 580,000 distinct CDR3 sequences listed, 23% were seen once; the top ten hold roughly 15%. The sequencing here drew on PBMCs, mostly from graft donor cells, taken 360 days after TCRalphabeta/CD19-depleted stem cell transplant. The gene calls are TRBV5-1 and TRBJ2-1, with 10 bases identical to TRBD2. This receptor was taken from a boy in the first two years of life who had a stem cell transplant for acute myeloid leukemia, so the T cells may come from the graft donor. The CDR3 DNA reads as TGCGCCAGCAGCTTTGCGGCTAGCGGGGGTCTGCAGTTCTTC. The encoded protein is CASSFAASGGLQFF.